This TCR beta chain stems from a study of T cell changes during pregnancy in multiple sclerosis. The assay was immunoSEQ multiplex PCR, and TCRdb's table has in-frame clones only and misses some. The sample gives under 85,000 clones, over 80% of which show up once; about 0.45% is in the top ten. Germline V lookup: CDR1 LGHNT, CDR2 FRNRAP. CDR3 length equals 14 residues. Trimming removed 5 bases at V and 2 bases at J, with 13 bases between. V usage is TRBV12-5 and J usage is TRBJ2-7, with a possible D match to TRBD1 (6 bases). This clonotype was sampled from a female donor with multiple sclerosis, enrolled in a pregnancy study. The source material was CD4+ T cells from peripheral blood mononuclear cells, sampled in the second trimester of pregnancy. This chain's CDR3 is CASGPYRDPYEQYF. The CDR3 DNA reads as TGTGCTAGTGGTCCCTACAGGGACCCCTACGAGCAGTACTTC.